This T cell receptor (beta chain) derives from a study of molecular identifiers for immune sequencing clone quantification (dated by TCRdb to 2017 to 2018). Regarding the research as a whole: For a replicate experiment, the RNA from either approximately 20,000 or 100,000 naive CD8 T cells was divided into five aliquots, and four of those aliquots went on to sequencing. This methods study benchmarked molecular-identifier clustering-based TCR repertoire sequencing (MIDCIRS) and TCR RNA copy counting, using CD8 T cells to do so.

Library preparation used PCR. Reads for this sample came from a NextSeq 500. Preparation of bulk TCR libraries followed a previously described approach, with the TCR primers listed in Table S5. Total RNA was purified with the Qiagen AllPrep DNA/RNA kit. Before any analysis, reads coming from multiple sequencing runs of the same library were combined into one pool. In the original analysis: Reads were retained only if the reads had an exact TCR constant sequence, and the retained reads were trimmed to 150 nt and grouped according to their 12-nt molecular barcodes. Reads inside each barcode group were sub-clustered using a 15% Levenshtein threshold, and a quality-weighted consensus sequence was constructed for each RNA molecule. Non-functional sequences were filtered out, along with any lower-count sequence sitting one edit away from another sequence. Based on fitting two negative binomial distributions, any barcode sub-cluster with under 20% of the maximum read count was discarded. The public sequencing data were trimmed at Q25 with fastp and processed into clonotypes with MiXCR by TCRdb, which kept only in-frame beta chains. Rows are unified per CDR3 protein, each entry keeping the most common DNA and genes. The V and J calls shown here were made by TCRdb, not taken from the authors' results. This sample holds 460,000 or so distinct CDR3 sequences; roughly 24% were observed only once. The top ten clones comprise just over 0.75% of the sample.

Of note for this clonotype: Its specific antigen is unknown. This may arise from a read error, as a much more abundant clone is one base away.

Libraries of naive CD8 T cells were built from approximately 20,000 to 1,000,000 sorted cells, with 10%, 30% or 50% of the purified RNA used. On a BD FACSAria II, naive CD8 T cells were FACS-sorted as CD8+CD4-CCR7+CD45RA+ and collected into RLT Plus buffer. To test detection sensitivity, Jurkat RNA equal to approximately 10 TCR copies was added to samples of roughly 18,000-1,000,000 naive CD8 T cells. Enrichment of CD8 T cells was performed with RosetteSep CD8+ T Cell Enrichment Cocktail and Ficoll-Paque, after which ACK red cell lysis was carried out. Here is what the overall study found, with its caveats: Highly expanded clone sizes could be underestimated because identical TCR molecules may share a barcode. When barcode sub-clustering was omitted, TCR diversity was inflated by chimeric consensus sequences, with chimeras reaching as high as 47%. Clones above 20 RNA copies held over 99% of molecules in CMV-specific effector cells but under 1% in naive cells. Modeling indicated around 2.7 TCR RNA copies recovered per cell, compared with 7.5 to 10 by digital PCR, which implies a capture efficiency of 25% to 35%. The naive libraries included spiked-in Jurkat TCR RNA (roughly 9 copies' worth), and this RNA is not part of the donor repertoire. Spiked-in Jurkat TCR RNA equal to a single cell's worth was reported to be detectable even within 1,100,000 naive CD8 T cells.

For CDR1 and CDR2, the germline V gene (reference sequence) lists LNHNV and YYDKDF. The CDR3 sequence holds 16 residues, the cysteine and phenylalanine included. Only CDR3 DNA remains: 48 bases, in frame from the first base. The sample consisted of naive CD8+ T cells from blood, with Jurkat cell RNA spiked in. Interpreted using the paper, the cell subset or site label stands for: FACS-sorted CD8+CD4-CCR7+CD45RA+ naive T cells. This TCR was sampled from a human donor in good health. Some libraries in this study had Jurkat cell RNA spiked in. The chain is assembled from TRBV15 and TRBJ1-5; 10 junctional bases match TRBD1. The bases read TGTGCCACCGGCAGAGAAGGAGGGGACAGGGGACAGCCCCAGCATTTT. It specifies CATGREGGDRGQPQHF.